Sequencing of this T cell receptor beta chain was carried out in a study of read filtering for tumor transcriptome and immune sequencing. This clonotype was recorded at least ten times. From 300 to 450 ng of RNA, a library with molecular barcoded alpha/delta and beta/gamma adaptors was made. One entry per CDR3 protein, called by TCRdb with MiXCR from the reads. The sample has some 140,000 distinct CDR3 sequences, under 15% seen once; the top ten hold 8.4%. V lost 3 bases and J 5 bases, leaving 11 bases between the germline ends. The CDR3 has 13 residues. Germline values: CDR1 SGHRS, CDR2 YFSETQ. Sequencing was performed on a population of CD138-negative cells sorted from bone marrow. This TCR was recovered from a donor at least 40 years old with multiple myeloma. The V call is TRBV5-1, the J call TRBJ2-5, with D possibly matching TRBD2 (5 bases). This CDR3 is CASSSRPGETQYF. CDR3 coding DNA: TGCGCCAGCAGCTCGAGACCGGGGGAGACCCAGTACTTC. The full variable domain, in which reference TRBV5-1 and TRBJ2-5 provide the parts outside the CDR3, is KAGVTQTPRYLIKTRGQQVTLSCSPISGHRSVSWYQQTPGQGLQFLFEYFSETQRNKGNFPGRFSGRQFSNSRSEMNVSTLELGDSALYLCASSSRPGETQYFGPGTRLLVL.